This TCR beta chain emerged from a study of cytomegalovirus exposure and HLA in healthy donors. Primers: 60 Vbeta forward and 13 Jbeta reverse. Sequencing used immunoSEQ multiplex PCR; TCRdb keeps in-frame clones, though not all of them. The sample includes 70,000 to 95,000 clones, approximately 82% seen only once; the top ten take 2% to 2.5%. Concerning this clone itself: Its antigen is currently unknown.

V lost 5 bases and J lost 3, with 19 bases in between. Germline values: CDR1 SEHNR, CDR2 FQNEAQ (reference sequence). The CDR3 runs to 16 residues. Study-wide findings and caveats: Whilst most TCR sequences proved rare, a subset of public TCRs occurred across many donors. Certain indistinguishable V segments, among them TRBV6-2 and TRBV6-3, were excluded.

This clonotype originated in a man aged 40-55 years in good health and CMV-seronegative. The rearrangement links TRBV7-9 to TRBJ1-1; D remains ambiguous. Specimen: PBMCs. CDR3 bases: TGTGCCAGCAGCAGGACTAACCAGGAGACGGACACTGAAGCTTTCTTT. Its translation: CASSRTNQETDTEAFF.